Shown below are 2 T cell receptor beta chains from a single sample sequenced in a study of blood T cell repertoires in COVID-19. The repertoire was sequenced with immunoSEQ multiplex PCR; TCRdb's copy has only in-frame clones and lacks some. The repertoire holds around 310,000 clones, with about 88% as singletons. Sequencing was carried out using PBMCs or T cells enriched from blood (not recorded which). These receptors were taken from a woman aged 40 to 50 who had recovered from COVID-19.

This sequence joins TRBV6-5 and TRBJ1-3, with D unresolved. Trimming removed 1 base from V and 4 bases from J, with 14 bases in between. The CDR3 is made up of 16 amino acids. CDR1 and CDR2 (germline): MNHEY, SVGAGI. CDR3 sequence: CASSYYQASTGNTIYF. The CDR3 DNA follows: TGTGCCAGCAGTTACTACCAGGCATCTACGGGAAACACCATATATTTT.

This sequence joins TRBV3-1 (or the pseudogene TRBV3-2) and TRBJ2-7, with 12 bases lining up with TRBD2. J gave up 6 bases and V 0 bases, and 3 bases lay outside the gene matches. CDR1 and CDR2 (germline): LGHDT, YNNKEL (reference sequence). This CDR3 contains 15 residues. CDR3 bases: TGTGCCAGCAGCCAAGATCTAGCGGGAGGGGGCGAGCAGTACTTC. It yields the protein CASSQDLAGGGEQYF.